This passage covers 25 T cell receptor beta chains from one sample sequenced in a study of T cell responses to AZD1222 COVID-19 vaccine. Sequenced by immunoSEQ multiplex PCR; TCRdb stores in-frame clones only, minus some. The sample records approximately 80,000 clones, 90% being singletons. The input for sequencing was peripheral blood, taken 28 days after the second AZD1222 dose. All receptors come from an adult who received the AZD1222 COVID-19 vaccine.

The V gene is TRBV2, the J gene TRBJ1-4; D call uncertain. V dropped 6 bases and J dropped 4 bases, with 12 bases sitting between them. The CDR3 extends over 14 amino acids. CDR1 and CDR2 (germline): SNHLY, FYNNEI. The CDR3 sequence: CASRRGPSNEKLFF. DNA for the CDR3: TGTGCCAGCAGACGCGGACCGAGTAATGAAAAACTGTTTTTT.

This chain connects TRBV7-9 to TRBJ2-1, with D possibly being TRBD1 (5 bases). Trimming stripped 5 bases from V and 11 bases from J, with 10 bases between. CDR1 is SEHNR, CDR2 FQNEAQ, per germline (reference sequence). The CDR3 is 11 residues long. The CDR3 nucleotides read TGTGCCAGCAGCCCGACAGAACAGCAGTTCTTC. This translates into CASSPTEQQFF.

J is TRBJ1-1 and V is TRBV6-4; perhaps TRBD1 as D (6 bases). V gave up 10 bases and J gave up 4 bases, with 13 bases separating them. The germline V gene encodes CDR1 MRHNA and CDR2 SNTAGT. CDR3 size: 12 residues. The CDR3 sequence: CATSGDGTEAFF. For the CDR3, the DNA is TGTGCCACCTCAGGGGATGGCACTGAAGCTTTCTTT.

The gene calls are TRBV6-2 or TRBV6-3 and TRBJ1-2, with D perhaps TRBD1 (5 bases). The germline gives CDR1 MNHEY, CDR2 SVGEGT. The CDR3 covers 15 residues. The V end lost 6 bases, the J end lost 5 bases, and 19 bases lay between the germline ends. The CDR3: CASSSPGRGHYGYTF. The DNA for the CDR3 is TGTGCCAGCAGCTCCCCTGGGAGGGGTCATTATGGCTACACCTTC.

This chain joins TRBV6-1 and TRBJ1-2; D remains ambiguous. The CDR3 covers 15 residues. From germline, CDR1 is MNHNS and CDR2 SASEGT. Between the trimmed V and J ends, which lost 1 base and 4 bases, there was a span of 13 bases. CDR3 loop: CASSEVGRALYGYTF. CDR3 in DNA: TGTGCCAGCAGTGAAGTCGGTCGGGCACTCTATGGCTACACCTTC.

This chain uses TRBV7-2 with TRBJ1-2; TRBD1 matches 7 bases. The germline CDR1 and CDR2 sequences are SGHTA and FQGNSA. The CDR3 runs 12 residues. V lost 2 bases to trimming and J lost 6 bases; unmatched junction nucleotides: 0. CDR3 in DNA: TGTGCCAGCAGCTTAAGGGGGCATGGCTACACCTTC. It translates to CASSLRGHGYTF.

This CDR3 reads CAWSKGDLHEQYF. The DNA for the CDR3 is TGTGCCTGGAGTAAAGGGGACCTCCACGAGCAGTACTTC. This chain joins TRBV30 and TRBJ2-7; D may correspond to TRBD1 or TRBD2 (5 bases each). CDR1 and CDR2 (germline): GTSNPN, SVGIG (reference sequence). V lost 2 bases and J 5 bases, leaving 13 bases between the germline ends. This CDR3 is built from 13 residues.

J is TRBJ1-2 and V is TRBV6-6; 7 positions match TRBD1. The CDR3 has 14 residues. V lost 6 bases and J lost 9; bases outside the gene matches: 13. CDR1 MNHNY and CDR2 SVGAGI come from the germline V gene (reference sequence). CDR3 DNA sequence: TGTGCCAGCAGCTACACAACAGGGGAATCGAGCTACACCTTC. Its translation is CASSYTTGESSYTF.

The rearrangement joins TRBV6-5 to TRBJ1-5; 7 bases are shared with TRBD1. Germline CDR1 is MNHEY and CDR2 is SVGAGI. This CDR3 spans 15 amino acids. The trim removed 8 bases at V and 0 bases at J, leaving 7 bases unmatched. This CDR3 is CASHEQGNSNQPQHF. CDR3 coding DNA: TGTGCCAGCCACGAACAGGGGAATAGCAATCAGCCCCAGCATTTT.

This clone has only one observation. The chain has TRBV12-3 or TRBV12-4 and TRBJ2-3, with unresolved D. The CDR3 sequence is 13 residues long. V was cut by 5 bases and J by 8 bases, with 14 bases left in between. The CDR3 DNA sequence: TGTGCCAGCAGTGTCGAGGACCAGAGTACGCAGTATTTT. Its translation is CASSVEDQSTQYF.

The rearrangement uses TRBV29-1 and TRBJ1-4; tentatively, D is TRBD1 (5 bases). In germline, CDR1 is SQVTM, CDR2 ANQGSEA. Deletions cut 7 bases from V and 0 bases from J, with 9 bases between. The CDR3 length is 13 residues. The CDR3 reads CSADSATNEKLFF. The CDR3 DNA reads as TGCAGCGCTGACAGCGCAACTAATGAAAAACTGTTTTTT.

This chain uses TRBV2 with TRBJ2-7; no clear D. Germline-derived CDR1 and CDR2 are SNHLY and FYNNEI. The CDR3 is 12 amino acids. The V and J ends lost 5 bases and 3 bases respectively, with 8 bases between them. This chain's CDR3 is CASSRDRYEQYF. DNA for the CDR3: TGTGCCAGCAGTAGAGACCGCTACGAGCAGTACTTC.

V gene TRBV10-1 combines with J gene TRBJ1-2; D may be TRBD1 (5 bases). CDR3 length equals 17 residues. The V gene lost 2 bases and the J gene lost 0 bases, with 16 bases spanning the gap. Germline V lookup: CDR1 WNHNN, CDR2 SYGVQD (reference sequence). DNA for the CDR3: TGCGCCAGCAGTGAGGCGGCAGGGCGGCATCCTAACTATGGCTACACCTTC. Translation: CASSEAAGRHPNYGYTF.

The CDR3, as DNA: TGTGCCAGCCTGGACAGTGGAGGTGGAAACACCATATATTTT. Protein: CASLDSGGGNTIYF. The V call is TRBV18, the J call TRBJ1-3; tentatively, D is TRBD1 (6 bases). Germline assignment: CDR1 KGHSH and CDR2 LQKENI. The CDR3 consists of 14 residues. The V and J ends lost 8 bases and 3 bases respectively, with 14 bases between them.

V usage is TRBV7-9 and J usage is TRBJ2-6; D gene uncertain. V was cut by 3 bases and J by 4 bases, with 10 bases left in between. This CDR3 region has 15 residues. Per the germline V gene, CDR1 is SEHNR and CDR2 is FQNEAQ (reference sequence). CDR3 protein: CASSFVVNGANVLTF. In DNA form, the CDR3 reads TGTGCCAGCAGCTTTGTGGTAAACGGGGCCAACGTCCTGACTTTC.

The chain carries TRBV11-3 and TRBJ2-1; D might be TRBD1 (6 bases). Trimming removed 1 base at V and 4 bases at J, with 8 bases between. Germline lookup yields CDR1 SGHNT and CDR2 YENEEA. This CDR3 has 14 residues. The DNA of the CDR3 is TGTGCCAGCAGCTTAGCCAGGGGTTACAATGAGCAGTTCTTC. This codes for CASSLARGYNEQFF.

The chain recombines TRBV24-1 with TRBJ2-2; D is possibly TRBD1 or TRBD2 (6 bases each). Germline CDR1 is KGHDR and CDR2 is SFDVKD. Trimming shortened V by 1 base and J by 4 bases, and 15 bases separated the two germline ends. The CDR3 is made up of 17 amino acids. CDR3 DNA sequence: TGTGCCACCAGTGATTTCCGGGGGCGGCGGAGCACCGGGGAGCTGTTTTTT. Protein: CATSDFRGRRSTGELFF.

This clone was detected once. The chain links TRBV21-1 to TRBJ1-2. TRBV21-1 is noted as a pseudogene. The CDR3 covers 17 residues. The CDR3 is CASSKAGVTKRYFGYTF. The CDR3, as DNA: TGTGCCAGCAGCAAAGCCGGGGTGACGAAGAGATATTTTGGCTACACCTTC.

The CDR3: CASNQGWGTEAFF. The DNA of the CDR3 is TGTGCCAGCAACCAGGGGTGGGGCACTGAAGCTTTCTTT. The chain is built from TRBV2 and TRBJ1-1, with D possibly being TRBD1 (6 bases). This CDR3 comprises 13 residues. V was cut by 7 bases and J by 4 bases, with 13 bases left in between. CDR1 and CDR2 from the germline V gene are SNHLY and FYNNEI.

This clone has only one observation. The chain combines TRBV6-2 or TRBV6-3 with TRBJ2-6; D remains unclear. Trimming pared 0 bases from V and 4 bases from J, leaving 4 bases between. Germline loops: CDR1 MNHEY, CDR2 SVGEGT. CDR3 length equals 14 residues. The CDR3 coding sequence is TGTGCCAGCAGTTACTCCCTCGGGGCCAACGTCCTGACTTTC. Amino acid sequence: CASSYSLGANVLTF.

The chain combines TRBV27 with TRBJ2-3; D perhaps matches TRBD1 (6 bases). Trimming left V 6 bases short and J 2 bases short, with 12 bases between. The length of the CDR3 is 14 residues. The V gene's germline CDR1 is MNHEY and CDR2 SMNVEV (reference sequence). CDR3 loop: CASSARGYTDTQYF. As DNA, the CDR3 is TGTGCCAGCAGCGCCAGGGGATACACAGATACGCAGTATTTT.

This sequence joins TRBV19 and TRBJ2-1; no reliable D call. The V gene lost 1 base and the J gene lost 15 bases, with 10 bases spanning the gap. The CDR3 length is 11 residues. Per germline, CDR1 LNHDA and CDR2 SQIVND (reference sequence). This chain's CDR3 is CASSIGPAVFF. The CDR3 nucleotides are TGTGCCAGTAGTATAGGGCCGGCGGTGTTCTTC.

This sequence joins TRBV11-3 and TRBJ2-1; maybe TRBD2 (5 bases). Germline lookup yields CDR1 SGHNT and CDR2 YENEEA. Trimming shortened V by 3 bases and J by 8 bases, and 5 bases separated the two germline ends. The CDR3 loop spans 11 amino acids. CDR3 sequence: CASSLEDEQFF. The CDR3 nucleotides read TGTGCCAGCAGCTTGGAGGATGAGCAGTTCTTC.

V is TRBV24-1 and J is TRBJ1-1; D remains unclear. Germline V lookup: CDR1 KGHDR, CDR2 SFDVKD. The CDR3 contains 13 residues. V gave up 4 bases and J gave up 1 base, with 6 bases separating them. This CDR3 reads CATSDSPNTEAFF. CDR3 DNA: TGTGCCACCAGTGACTCGCCGAACACTGAAGCTTTCTTT.

This rearrangement joins TRBV5-4 to TRBJ2-3; D unresolved. The CDR3 extends over 14 amino acids. The V gene's germline CDR1 is SGHNT and CDR2 YYREEE (reference sequence). V lost 0 bases, J lost 3 bases, and 8 bases lay in between. CDR3 in DNA: TGTGCCAGCAGCTTGGATTGGGGAACAGATACGCAGTATTTT. This codes for CASSLDWGTDTQYF.